This record concerns one T cell receptor beta chain sequence. Its antigen is still unknown. The CDR3 is 14 amino acids. Trimming removed 4 bases at V and 1 base at J, with 9 bases between. From germline, CDR1 is SGHVS and CDR2 FNYEAQ. Molecular barcoding with unique molecular identifiers was used for the TCRbeta library. MiXCR, run by TCRdb on the PCR reads, gives a single entry per CDR3 protein. The table has 440,000 or so distinct CDR3 sequences, around two fifths seen once. This specimen belongs to a study of T-cell reconstitution after alpha-beta-depleted transplantation in children. General observations from the study: At one year after transplant, newly produced T cells mostly accounted for T-cell counts and diversity.

The TCR comes from a girl aged 2 to 10 with aplastic anemia, due to receive a stem cell transplant. The chain uses TRBV7-6 and TRBJ2-3; D is unresolved. Specimen: PBMCs, collected before TCRalphabeta/CD19-depleted stem cell transplant. CDR3 sequence reads: CASSSLEGTDTQYF. The CDR3 nucleotides read TGTGCCAGCAGCTCCCTAGAGGGCACAGATACGCAGTATTTT.